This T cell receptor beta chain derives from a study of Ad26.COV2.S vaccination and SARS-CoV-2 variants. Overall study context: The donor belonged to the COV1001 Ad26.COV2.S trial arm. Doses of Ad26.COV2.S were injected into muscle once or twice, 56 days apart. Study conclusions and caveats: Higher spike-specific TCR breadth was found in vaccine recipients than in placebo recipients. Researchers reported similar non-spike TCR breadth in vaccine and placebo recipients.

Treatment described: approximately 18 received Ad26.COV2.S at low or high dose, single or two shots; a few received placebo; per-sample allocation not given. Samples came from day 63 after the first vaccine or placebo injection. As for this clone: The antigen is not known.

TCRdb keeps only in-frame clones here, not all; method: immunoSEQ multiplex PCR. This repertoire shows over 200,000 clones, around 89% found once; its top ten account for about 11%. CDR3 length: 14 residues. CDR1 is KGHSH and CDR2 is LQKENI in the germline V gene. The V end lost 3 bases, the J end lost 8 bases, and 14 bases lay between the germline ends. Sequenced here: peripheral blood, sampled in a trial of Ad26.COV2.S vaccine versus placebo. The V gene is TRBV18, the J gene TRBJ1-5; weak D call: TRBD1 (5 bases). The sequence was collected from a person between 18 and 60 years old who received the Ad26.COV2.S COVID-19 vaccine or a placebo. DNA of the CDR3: TGTGCCAGCTCACCTCAGGGAAGGTCGGAGCCCCAGCATTTT. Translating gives CASSPQGRSEPQHF.